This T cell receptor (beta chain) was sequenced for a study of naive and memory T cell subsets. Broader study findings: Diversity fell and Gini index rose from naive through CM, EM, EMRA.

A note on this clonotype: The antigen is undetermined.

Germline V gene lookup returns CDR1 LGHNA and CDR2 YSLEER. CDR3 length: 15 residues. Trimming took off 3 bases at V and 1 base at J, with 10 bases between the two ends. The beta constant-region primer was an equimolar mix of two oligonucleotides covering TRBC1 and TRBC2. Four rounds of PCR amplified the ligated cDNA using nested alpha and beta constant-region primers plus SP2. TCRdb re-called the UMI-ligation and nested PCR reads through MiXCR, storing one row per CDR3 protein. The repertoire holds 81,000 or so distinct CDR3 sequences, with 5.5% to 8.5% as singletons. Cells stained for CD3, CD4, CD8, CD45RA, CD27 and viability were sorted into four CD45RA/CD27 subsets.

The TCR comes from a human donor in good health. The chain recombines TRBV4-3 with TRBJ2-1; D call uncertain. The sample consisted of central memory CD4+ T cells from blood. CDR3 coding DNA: TGCGCCAGCAGCCAGCACTTCCAATCCTACAATGAGCAGTTCTTC. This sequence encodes CASSQHFQSYNEQFF.